This TCR beta chain stems from a study of T cells in Graves' hyperthyroidism and ophthalmopathy (dated by TCRdb to between 2017 and 2020). With regard to the full study: Peripheral blood samples were taken at initial diagnosis, before any treatment was given. To identify TCR V-J signatures that set the groups apart, the researchers used a discovery cohort of more than 95 patients, made up of 40 to 45 with Graves' ophthalmopathy and some 56 with stable Graves' hyperthyroidism. Whether ophthalmopathy could be predicted prospectively was tested in an independent validation cohort made up of roughly 19 hyperthyroidism patients plus 17 patients who later progressed to ophthalmopathy. The 80 to 100 discovery patients were randomly divided into training and test sets at a 7:3 ratio. In addition, the study compared T-cell repertoires in thyroid tissue and in blood from several Graves' hyperthyroidism patients. After sampling, hyperthyroidism patients received methimazole starting at 30 mg daily, and ophthalmopathy patients received high-dose intravenous methylprednisolone. The paper describes TCR Vbeta CDR3 sequencing of more than 120 peripheral blood samples, made up of fewer than 50 ophthalmopathy patients, some 80 hyperthyroidism patients and 17 progressor patients.

The TCR beta CDR3 regions were amplified from the RNA transcripts. For the first round of RT-PCR on the TCR CDR3, the HTBI primer set was used together with the Qiagen OneStep RT-PCR kit. Libraries were constructed in a second round of multiplex PCR, after which size selection and purification were performed. Paired-end sequencing of the libraries was performed with 100 bp reads on an Illumina HiSeq2000. As for the original processing: SOAPnuke was used to process the raw data, throwing out any read that contained adapters or uncalled bases, had a mean Phred below 15, or lacked an exact constant-primer or identifier match. COPE v1.2.5 was used to merge the high-quality paired reads, and each unique nucleotide sequence was defined as a clonotype. MiTCR v1.1 was used to align the clonotypes against IMGT TRBV, TRBD and TRBJ reference segments. Analysis was restricted to V-J combinations with a frequency above 0.0001, which covered over 98% of repertoires. The TCS score was defined as the ratio of F50 (clonal expansion) to E x V (chaos), calculated using BLOSUM62-based TCRdist between CDR3 peptides within each V-J. Welch's t-statistics and random forest reduced 514 V-J features to around 14, which were used in a naive Bayes classifier (R e1071). TCRdb redid the processing of the public reads, applying fastp at Q25 and MiXCR, and retained in-frame beta chains. Here each entry gathers all rows of one CDR3 protein and keeps the most common genes and DNA. None of the V and J calls come from the authors' own analysis; TCRdb made them. The sample has about 590,000 distinct CDR3 sequences on record, approximately 15% of them singletons. The ten biggest clones cover approximately 7% of the sample.

Trimming takes 3 bases from V and 4 bases from J, and the germline ends sit 16 bases apart. The CDR1 and CDR2 encoded by the germline V gene are MDHEN and SYDVKM. Taken from cysteine to phenylalanine, the CDR3 has 16 residues. Only the CDR3 portion is preserved as DNA: 48 bases, with reading frame beginning at the first base. Points the paper makes about the study in general: Ophthalmopathy was separated from stable hyperthyroidism by a 13 V-J signature model, with roughly 88% sensitivity and approximately 84% specificity obtained in cross-validation and 80%/75% obtained in testing. No statistical method was used to set the sample size in advance, and investigators knew the group allocation. During validation, the model predicted progression to ophthalmopathy a median of about 6.3 months ahead of onset, with almost 71% sensitivity and 72% to 85% specificity. Most expanded thyroid clonotypes (frequency above 0.001) were also detected in blood, a finding suggesting that blood repertoires may reflect thyroid immune responses.

This clonotype was recorded many times. Its antigen remains unidentified. No much larger clonotype is one base removed from it; base qualities were not supplied. Stable Graves' hyperthyroidism was defined as no progression to ophthalmopathy during 18 months of follow-up. Hyperthyroidism patients were newly diagnosed, had a disease duration of under 2 months, and were aged 18 to 65 years. Patients with uncontrolled infections, other autoimmune diseases, pregnancy or lactation were excluded. Diagnoses relied on clinical symptoms, serum thyroxine and TRAb, thyroid ultrasound and orbital computed tomography. Ficoll-Paque density gradient centrifugation was used to isolate PBMCs from around 9.1 ml of fresh peripheral blood. Total RNA was extracted using Trizol reagent, and RNA quality was assessed on an Agilent 2100 Bioanalyzer.

The chain is assembled from TRBV28 and TRBJ2-1; TRBD2 could be the D gene, as 6 bases match. Sequenced: blood. The receptor's source is a woman in her twenties or thirties with Graves' hyperthyroidism. The DNA reads TGTGCCAGCAGTTTTATTATTTCGGCGGGGTACAATGAGCAGTTCTTC. It translates as CASSFIISAGYNEQFF.